This T cell receptor (beta chain) was identified during a study of blood T cell repertoires in COVID-19. TCRdb keeps only in-frame clones here, not all; method: immunoSEQ multiplex PCR. The sample records some 390,000 clones, approximately 86% being singletons. The J segment lost 4 bases and the V segment lost 5 bases, leaving 7 bases of the junction unmatched. CDR3 length: 16 residues. CDR1 is SGHRS, CDR2 YFSETQ, per germline. Sequenced: peripheral blood. This receptor was identified in a human donor in a cohort sampled during active COVID-19. The chain links TRBV5-1 to TRBJ2-1, with TRBD2 matching over 12 bases. Here the CDR3 reads CASRAAGLAGYNEQFF. The CDR3 coding sequence is TGCGCCAGCAGGGCAGCCGGACTAGCGGGGTACAATGAGCAGTTCTTC.